This T cell receptor (beta chain) was retrieved from a study of CD8+CD57+ T cells in acquired aplastic anemia (dated by TCRdb to between 2017 and 2018). Regarding the study in general: DNA extracted from sorted CD4+ and CD8+ cells had a mean of 3.2 ug, with a range of about 0.18 to 27.4 ug. CD8+CD57+ expansion was defined as a frequency above the mean frequency observed in healthy subjects.

Profiling of TCR beta VDJ combinations and CDR3 sequences used genomic DNA as the template. An Illumina HiSeq 2000 was used for TCR repertoire sequencing. From the authors' description of their analysis: Repertoires were assessed using TRBV/TRBJ rearrangement plots, CDR3 size and DJ length profiles, and Simpson's diversity index. Whichever DNA sequence was most abundant in the deep sequencing data was defined as the immunodominant clone. CDR3 amino acid sequences were screened for sharing across subjects and were compared with published repertoires and the VDJdb database. TCRdb reworked the public reads: Q25 trimming with fastp, MiXCR clone assembly, productive beta chains retained. Rows with one shared CDR3 protein collapse into an entry with the most common genes and DNA. The V and J calls and clone size are TCRdb's, not the authors'. The sample data list a few hundred thousand distinct CDR3 sequences, and about half of these were observed just once. About 20% of the sample is in the top ten clones.

The V end gives up 5 bases and the J end 7 bases, leaving 8 bases in the junction not matched to a gene. The CDR3 spans 13 residues, from the cysteine through the phenylalanine. Only the CDR3 DNA stays, 39 bases, in frame from base 1. CDR1 DFQATT and CDR2 SNEGSKA were looked up in the germline V gene (reference sequence). Expansion of CD8+CD57+ cells had been shown by flow cytometry in the patients chosen for sequencing. Severe acquired aplastic anemia was diagnosed in all patients according to International Study of Aplastic Anemia and Agranulocytosis and Camitta criteria. No patient had received any therapy when blood was sampled. The study deep-sequenced TCR repertoires of sorted CD4+ and CD8+ blood T cells from severe aplastic anemia patients and healthy subjects. Patients were enrolled under clinicaltrials.gov protocols 00001620, 01623167, 00001397, 00071045, 00081523 and 00961064 in the USA. Ficoll-Paque density gradient centrifugation was used to isolate peripheral blood mononuclear cells. Before DNA extraction, CD4+ and CD8+ T cells were sorted by FACS or by magnetic beads.

This clonotype was observed a single time. No cognate antigen has been identified for it. No much larger clone exists at a distance of one base, and base qualities are not known. One read provides weak support. General conclusions and limits of the study: CD8+ Simpson's diversity did not differ significantly between patients and healthy controls (P=0.060). Although roughly 29 CD8+ CDR3 sequences were shared by patients and controls, these sequences appeared highly expressed in patients and within the immunodominant clones of patients.

The rearranged segments are TRBV20-1 and TRBJ2-7; 10 nucleotides in the junction match TRBD2. This clonotype was obtained from a human donor with aplastic anemia. Sequencing used sorted CD4+, CD8+, or CD8+CD57+ T cells (not recorded which) from PBMCs. The CDR3 protein: CSAGRSGRSEQYF. The nucleotides are TGCAGTGCTGGGCGTAGCGGGAGGTCGGAGCAGTACTTC.